This entry describes one TCR beta chain. Antigen specificity is unknown. This table comes from immunoSEQ multiplex PCR, and its TCRdb copy is limited to in-frame clones, with some not included. The table lists a few hundred thousand clones, just under 80% of them singletons. Germline CDR1 SGDLS, CDR2 YYNGEE. The length of the CDR3 is 16 residues. Trimming took 1 base from V and 0 from J, leaving 13 bases between them. These data come from a study of cytotoxic CD8 clonotypes in ibrutinib-treated CLL. About the study: After treatment lasting a median about twelve months, range 6 to 36, response samples were collected. Mean yields were around 250,000 productive templates and 85,000 to 95,000 productive rearrangements per sample. Study-wide results and limits: Progressing and sustained-remission patients had different sampling times.

The rearrangement joins TRBV9 to TRBJ1-1, with a weak D call TRBD1 (5 bases). This TCR derives from a human donor with chronic lymphocytic leukemia. The sequences come from PBMCs, collected before ibrutinib treatment. Written as DNA, the CDR3 is TGTGCCAGCAGCGTAAGCGGGGGAAGCGTGAACACTGAAGCTTTCTTT. Its translation: CASSVSGGSVNTEAFF. Full variable domain (missing parts from reference TRBV9 and TRBJ1-1): DSGVTQTPKHLITATGQRVTLRCSPRSGDLSVYWYQQSLDQGLQFLIQYYNGEERAKGNILERFSAQQFPDLHSELNLSSLELGDSALYFCASSVSGGSVNTEAFFGQGTRLTVV.